The rows below give T cell receptor beta chains drawn from one sample of a study of blood T cell repertoires in COVID-19. Libraries were prepared by immunoSEQ multiplex PCR; TCRdb keeps only in-frame clonotypes and omits some of them. The sample records about 28,000 clones, about 83% being singletons. Specimen: peripheral blood. These receptors were collected from a human donor in a cohort sampled during active COVID-19. Both conserved end residues are part of each CDR3. The D gene is left open where the match is weak. Rows give clone size only sometimes, using once, few, many, or a class for an expanded clone.

J gene,clone size,V gene,D gene,CDR3 DNA,CDR3 protein
TRBJ2-3,.,TRBV5-4,TRBD2,TGTGCCAGCAGCTCAGGGAGCGGGGGCGTGGCAGATACGCAGTATTTT,CASSSGSGGVADTQYF
TRBJ2-3,.,TRBV3-1/TRBV3-2,TRBD2,TGTGCCAGCAGCCAAGACCCTGCTGCCTGTGGACTAGCGGGACCCACAGATACGCAGTATTTT,CASSQDPAACGLAGPTDTQYF
TRBJ2-7,.,TRBV3-1/TRBV3-2,.,TGTGCCAGCAGCCAAGATGGGGCTTCCTACGAGCAGTACTTC,CASSQDGASYEQYF
TRBJ1-4,.,TRBV2,TRBD1,TGTGCCAGCACCTCAACCGGGACAGGGGCTCCCTCTAATGAAAAACTGTTTTTT,CASTSTGTGAPSNEKLFF
TRBJ1-2,few,TRBV27,TRBD1,TGTGCCAGCAGTTTAGGGGGGACAGGGGGCTATGGCTACACCTTC,CASSLGGTGGYGYTF
TRBJ2-2,.,TRBV24-1,TRBD2,TGTGCCACCAGTGATCCGCTTGGGGGGGCGAACACCGGGGAGCTGTTTTTT,CATSDPLGGANTGELFF
TRBJ1-2,.,TRBV2,TRBD1,TGTGCCAGCACTCAGGACAGGGCGAGGAGTAAGGATGGCTACACCTTC,CASTQDRARSKDGYTF
TRBJ1-2,.,TRBV6-5,.,TGTGCCAGCAGTTACGGGCCCGCCGACTATGGCTACACCTTC,CASSYGPADYGYTF
TRBJ1-2,.,TRBV4-1,.,TGCGCCAGCAGCCCATCCGAGGGAGGGGCTCTCCCCAACTATGGCTACACCTTC,CASSPSEGGALPNYGYTF
TRBJ2-1,.,TRBV29-1,.,TGCAGCGTCGAGACAGCCCAGTCCTACAATGAGCAGTTCTTC,CSVETAQSYNEQFF
TRBJ2-1,.,TRBV3-1/TRBV3-2,.,TGTGCCAGCAGCCAAAGGAGGAATGAGCAGTTCTTC,CASSQRRNEQFF
TRBJ1-2,.,TRBV9,TRBD1,TGTGCCAGCAGCGCGAGTCCCGGGACAGGGAGAGGCTACACCTTC,CASSASPGTGRGYTF
TRBJ2-5,.,TRBV3-1/TRBV3-2,TRBD1,TGTGCCAGCAGCCCCAGGGGGCAGGAGACCCAGTACTTC,CASSPRGQETQYF
TRBJ2-7,.,TRBV6-2/TRBV6-3,.,TGTGCCAGCAGCCACCTTGGCGGAGGTGGATATCAACCCTACGAGCAGTACTTC,CASSHLGGGGYQPYEQYF
TRBJ1-4,.,TRBV27,.,TGTGCCAGCAGAGACAGGTACTCCACTAATGAAAAACTGTTTTTT,CASRDRYSTNEKLFF
TRBJ1-6,.,TRBV7-2,.,TGTGCCAGCAGCTCGGGTAGCTCCTATAATTCACCCCTCCACTTT,CASSSGSSYNSPLHF
TRBJ2-1,.,TRBV7-2,.,TGTGCCAGCAGCTTAGCAGGGGTGAATGAGCAGTTCTTC,CASSLAGVNEQFF
TRBJ2-1,.,TRBV11-2,TRBD2,TGTGCCAGCAGCTCCCCGATAGCGGGAGGTTTGGATGAGCAGTTCTTC,CASSSPIAGGLDEQFF
TRBJ1-5,.,TRBV7-9,.,TGTGCCAGCAGCGGGGAGACATATGGTCAGCCCCAGCATTTT,CASSGETYGQPQHF
TRBJ2-7,.,TRBV5-6,.,TGTGCCAGCAGCTCCAACACCGAGGGCTACGAGCAGTACTTC,CASSSNTEGYEQYF
TRBJ1-1,.,TRBV7-9,.,TGTGCCAGCAGCTTTGTAGAATACACTGAAGCTTTCTTT,CASSFVEYTEAFF
TRBJ2-5,.,TRBV2,.,TGTGCCAGCAGTGGGACAGTCCAAGAGACCCAGTACTTC,CASSGTVQETQYF
TRBJ1-1,.,TRBV18,.,TGTGCCAGCTCACCAATTAAGCTGACTGAAGCTTTCTTT,CASSPIKLTEAFF
TRBJ2-3,.,TRBV10-3,TRBD2,TGTGCCATCAGTGAGTCACTAGCGGGAGAGACAGATACGCAGTATTTT,CAISESLAGETDTQYF
TRBJ1-2,.,TRBV7-2,TRBD1,TGTGCCAGCAGGCCAGTAAGGACAGGGGGTGGCTACACCTTC,CASRPVRTGGGYTF
TRBJ1-2,.,TRBV18,.,TGTGCCAGCTCACCGTCCGACATGAGGGCCTATGGCTACACCTTC,CASSPSDMRAYGYTF
TRBJ2-7,.,TRBV6-4,TRBD2,TGTGCCAGCAGTGAAGGGACTAGCGGGTTCGCCTACGAGCAGTACTTC,CASSEGTSGFAYEQYF
TRBJ1-2,few,TRBV10-2,TRBD1,TGCGCCAGCAGTGACGGGGCAGGGGGCAGCTATGGCTACACCTTC,CASSDGAGGSYGYTF
TRBJ1-2,.,TRBV7-2,.,TGTGCCAGCAGCCCCGTTAGCTCGGGCTATGGCTACACCTTC,CASSPVSSGYGYTF
TRBJ2-5,.,TRBV5-4,TRBD2,TGTGCCAGCAAGGCTAGCGGACAAGAGACCCAGTACTTC,CASKASGQETQYF
TRBJ1-2,once,TRBV6-5,TRBD1,TGTGCCATCCCTTTTTCGACAGGGCTCTATGGCTACACCTTC,CAIPFSTGLYGYTF